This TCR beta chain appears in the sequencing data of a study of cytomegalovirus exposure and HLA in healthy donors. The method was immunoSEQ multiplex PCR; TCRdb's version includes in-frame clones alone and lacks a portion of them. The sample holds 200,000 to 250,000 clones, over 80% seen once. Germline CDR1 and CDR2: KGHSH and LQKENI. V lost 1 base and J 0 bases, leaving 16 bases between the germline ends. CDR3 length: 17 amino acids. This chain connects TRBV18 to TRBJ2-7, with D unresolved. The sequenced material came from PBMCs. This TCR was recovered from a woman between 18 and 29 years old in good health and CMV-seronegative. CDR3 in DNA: TGTGCCAGCTCACCACGATCGTTTCGGAGAAGCTCCTACGAGCAGTACTTC. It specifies CASSPRSFRRSSYEQYF.